This T cell receptor beta chain was obtained from a study of prognosis after radiotherapy for stage I lung cancer (dated by TCRdb to 2020 to 2022). Regarding the complete study: Between early 2018 and 2019, some 18 stage I NSCLC patients were enrolled in Nanjing, China. Distant metastases were developed by four of the 19 patients after SBRT, at a median of roughly 7 months, whereas no significant progression was observed in the other 15 patients. The study sequenced approximately 40 blood samples from 19 patients, one before and one after SBRT per patient. Using image-guided IMRT or VMAT, SBRT was delivered in 3 to 5 fractions at a biologically effective dose of at least 100 Gy. Ages in the cohort of approximately 14 men and about 6 women ranged from roughly 50 to 85 years, with a median of 74. Among the enrolled patients, 12 to 15 had newly diagnosed primary stage I lung tumors, while 5 or 6 had oligometastatic NSCLC following surgical resection of the primary tumor. SBRT was not combined with any concurrent therapy in any patient. Squamous cell carcinoma histology was identified in more than five patients, and adenocarcinoma histology was identified in about a dozen patients. Peripheral blood TCR beta repertoires were profiled in stage I NSCLC patients before and after stereotactic body radiotherapy, and the repertoires were related to distant failure. Every patient was regarded as medically inoperable, because of comorbidities in 11 to 13 cases and refusal of surgery in several cases. What the study reported, not specific to this receptor: Post-SBRT Shannon entropy and its change from baseline were lower in patients who developed distant metastases; baseline Shannon entropy was not associated with metastases. Tumor specificity of expanded TCR clones was not determined. The small cohort and short follow-up limited the study, so independent validation of the findings is needed. All reported P values were unadjusted for multiple comparisons. TRBV and TRBJ usage frequencies reportedly varied with metastasis status, involving two V genes at baseline and 8 or 9 V and two J genes after SBRT. A decrease in unique TCR clone counts was observed after SBRT (median 10,088 before versus several thousand after; Wilcoxon paired P=0.011).

All patients had node-negative disease on CT and PET/CT, and none had a history of other malignancies or had previously received chemotherapy or radiotherapy. At each of the two time points, approximately 6.2 milliliters of peripheral venous blood were collected into EDTA tubes. Ficoll-Paque Plus density-gradient centrifugation was used to isolate PBMCs. Right after collection, samples were kept at -80 degrees C until analysis. In its sample, this clonotype was seen a few times. Its cognate antigen has yet to be identified. Base qualities were left out, and no much larger clone turns up one base away. CDR1 and CDR2 are read off the germline V gene as SGHTA and FQGNSA. The CDR3 runs 14 amino acids, cysteine and phenylalanine included. Only the CDR3 portion is preserved as DNA: 42 bases, with reading frame beginning at the first base. V is pruned by 6 bases and J by 4 bases, leaving 4 bases of the junction without a gene match.

Two rounds of multiplex PCR were performed to amplify the TCR beta CDR3 region from genomic DNA. In the first round of PCR, primers specific to each TRBV and TRBJ gene were used, and the primer sequences are filed in Chinese patent CN105087789A. Universal primers were used in the second PCR round. The Roche High Pure PCR Template Preparation Kit was used to extract genomic DNA from frozen PBMCs. Paired-end sequencing with 151 bp reads was performed on the libraries using an Illumina HiSeq 3000. The original pipeline was this. Raw reads lacking the multiplex PCR primer sequences were removed with CutAdapt. PEAR was used to merge high-quality paired reads into contigs. MiXCR assigned TRB V, D and J gene segments to each contig by aligning to reference sequences. To remove sequencing errors, CDR3 sequences were clustered according to base quality and sequence similarity. Shannon entropy, normalized by the natural log of the productive TCR sequence number, served as the measure of diversity. Clonality was defined as one minus Shannon entropy divided by the natural log of the number of unique clonotypes. The Youden index of ROC curves was used to select progression-free survival cut-offs for repertoire metrics, and analyses were performed in R 3.5.3. TCRdb applied fastp at Q25 and MiXCR to the public reads, then kept only in-frame beta chains. Each CDR3 protein appears once, grouped with its most common genes and DNA. The V and J calls were not made by the authors but by TCRdb's processing. The table for this sample lists more than 25,000 distinct CDR3 sequences; about 32% of them were counted only once. The ten largest clonotypes hold more than 30% of the sample.

The clonotype was recovered from a donor aged 50 or older with non-small cell lung cancer. Sequencing used PBMCs, obtained before or after stereotactic body radiation therapy (not recorded which). The chain was built from TRBV7-2 and TRBJ2-3; TRBD2 agrees with 10 junctional bases. In nucleotide form, the sequence is TGTGCCAGCAGACCTAGCGGGAGTCCAGATACGCAGTATTTT. This encodes CASRPSGSPDTQYF.